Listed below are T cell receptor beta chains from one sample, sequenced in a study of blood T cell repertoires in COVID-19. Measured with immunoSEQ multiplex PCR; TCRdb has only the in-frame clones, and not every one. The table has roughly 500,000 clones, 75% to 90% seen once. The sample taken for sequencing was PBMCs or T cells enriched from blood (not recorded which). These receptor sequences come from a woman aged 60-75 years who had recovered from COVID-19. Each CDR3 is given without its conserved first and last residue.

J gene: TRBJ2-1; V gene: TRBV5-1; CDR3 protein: ASARDNEQF
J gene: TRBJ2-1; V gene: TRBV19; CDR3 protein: ASSPRLAGWNEQF
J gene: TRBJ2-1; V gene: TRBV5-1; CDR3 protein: ASSIGTGTYNEQF
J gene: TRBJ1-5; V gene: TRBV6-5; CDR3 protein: ASSTGAVGNQPQH
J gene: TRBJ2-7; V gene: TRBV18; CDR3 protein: ASSPRQGSSYEQY
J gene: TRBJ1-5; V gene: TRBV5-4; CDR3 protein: ASSLGLRDSSNQPQH
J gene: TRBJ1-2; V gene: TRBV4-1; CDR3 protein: ASSQDHRENYGYT
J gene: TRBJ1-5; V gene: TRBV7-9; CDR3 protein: ASSHNSTRQGSQPQH
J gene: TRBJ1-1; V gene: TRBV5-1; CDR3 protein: ASSLITGNTEAF
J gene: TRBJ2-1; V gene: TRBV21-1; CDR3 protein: ASSKGTSGDNEQF
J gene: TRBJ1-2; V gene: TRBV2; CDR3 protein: ASSAQGAPNYGYT
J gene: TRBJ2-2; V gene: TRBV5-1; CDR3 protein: ASSLRGLNTGELF
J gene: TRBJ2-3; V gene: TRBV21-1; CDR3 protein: ASSNRGGRLDTQY
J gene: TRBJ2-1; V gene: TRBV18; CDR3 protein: ASSPGLAGINEQF
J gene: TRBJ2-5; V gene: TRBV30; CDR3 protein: AWSEVASGPRTQY
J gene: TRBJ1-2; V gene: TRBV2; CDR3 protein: ASSGPGTGGQSDTNYGYT
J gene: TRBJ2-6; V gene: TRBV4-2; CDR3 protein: ASSQATGSSANVLT
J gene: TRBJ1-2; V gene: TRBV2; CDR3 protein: ASSDRAKHGYT
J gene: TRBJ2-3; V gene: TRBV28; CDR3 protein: ASSLGIQGSTDTQY
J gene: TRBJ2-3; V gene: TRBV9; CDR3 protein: ASSVEGGGGTDTQY
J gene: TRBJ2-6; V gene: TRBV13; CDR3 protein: ASTWGEGAGPSGANVLT
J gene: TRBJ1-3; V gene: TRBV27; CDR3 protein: ASSLTPSVQGSGNTIY
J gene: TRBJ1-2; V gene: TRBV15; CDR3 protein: ATSTRALYGYT
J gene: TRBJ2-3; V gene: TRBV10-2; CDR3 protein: ASRPGLAGGTDTQY
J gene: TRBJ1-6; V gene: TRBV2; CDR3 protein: ASRGQGNSPLH
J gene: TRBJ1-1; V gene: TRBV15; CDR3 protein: ATSIGGFAEAF
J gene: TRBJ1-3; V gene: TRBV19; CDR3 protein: AAHSGQGFSGNTIY
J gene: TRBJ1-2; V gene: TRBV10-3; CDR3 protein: ATGGVRDYGYT
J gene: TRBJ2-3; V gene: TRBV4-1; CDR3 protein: ASSQDLRGSTDTQY
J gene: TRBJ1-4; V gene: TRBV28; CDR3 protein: ASSPWTGDEKLF
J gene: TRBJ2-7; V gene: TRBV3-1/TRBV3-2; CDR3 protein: ASSQEGLEQY
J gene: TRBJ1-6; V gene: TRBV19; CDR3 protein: ASSTTGFLYNSPLH
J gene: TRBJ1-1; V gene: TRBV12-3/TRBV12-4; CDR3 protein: ASSPAGHEAF
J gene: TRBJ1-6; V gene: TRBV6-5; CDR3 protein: ASTRDFNSPLH
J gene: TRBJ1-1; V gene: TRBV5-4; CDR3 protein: ASRPQGLFTEAF
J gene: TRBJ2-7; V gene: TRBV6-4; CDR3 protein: ASRNQGSYEQY
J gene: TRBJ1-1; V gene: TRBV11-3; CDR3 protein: ASSPGQGMGSKTEAF
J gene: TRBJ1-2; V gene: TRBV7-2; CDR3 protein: ASSPGQLDGYT
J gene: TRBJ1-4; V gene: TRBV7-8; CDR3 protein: ASSFGRRLTNEKLF
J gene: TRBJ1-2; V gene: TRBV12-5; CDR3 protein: ASGPEDYGYT
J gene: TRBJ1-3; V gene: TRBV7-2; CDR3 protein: ASSSGYLAGNTIY
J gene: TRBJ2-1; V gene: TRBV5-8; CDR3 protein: ASSSGQGAHNEQF